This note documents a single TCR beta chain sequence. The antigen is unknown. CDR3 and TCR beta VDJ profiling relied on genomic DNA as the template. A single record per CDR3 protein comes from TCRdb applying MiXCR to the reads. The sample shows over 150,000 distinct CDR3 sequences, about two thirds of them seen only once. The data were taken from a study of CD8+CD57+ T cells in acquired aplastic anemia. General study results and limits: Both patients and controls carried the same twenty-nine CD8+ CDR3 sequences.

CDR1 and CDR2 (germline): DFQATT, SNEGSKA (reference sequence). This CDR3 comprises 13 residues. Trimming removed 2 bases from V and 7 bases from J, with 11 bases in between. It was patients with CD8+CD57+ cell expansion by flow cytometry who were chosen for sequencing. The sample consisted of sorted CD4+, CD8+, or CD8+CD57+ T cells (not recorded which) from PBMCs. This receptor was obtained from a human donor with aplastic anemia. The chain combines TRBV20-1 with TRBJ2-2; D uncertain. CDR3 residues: CSARMRWYGELFF. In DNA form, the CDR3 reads TGCAGTGCTAGAATGAGGTGGTACGGGGAGCTGTTTTTT.